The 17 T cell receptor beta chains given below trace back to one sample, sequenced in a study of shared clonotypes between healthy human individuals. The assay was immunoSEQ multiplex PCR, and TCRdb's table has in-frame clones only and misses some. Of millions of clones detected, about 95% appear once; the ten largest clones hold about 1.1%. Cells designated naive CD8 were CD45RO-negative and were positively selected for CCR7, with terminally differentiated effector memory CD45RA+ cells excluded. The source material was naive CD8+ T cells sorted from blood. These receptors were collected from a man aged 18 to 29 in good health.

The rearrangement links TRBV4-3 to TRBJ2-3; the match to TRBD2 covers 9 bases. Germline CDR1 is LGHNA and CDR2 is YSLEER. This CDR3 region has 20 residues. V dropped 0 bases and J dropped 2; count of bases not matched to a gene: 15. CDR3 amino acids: CASSQDIGLAGSTNTDTQYF. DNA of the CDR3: TGCGCCAGCAGCCAAGATATAGGTCTAGCGGGATCGACTAACACAGATACGCAGTATTTT.

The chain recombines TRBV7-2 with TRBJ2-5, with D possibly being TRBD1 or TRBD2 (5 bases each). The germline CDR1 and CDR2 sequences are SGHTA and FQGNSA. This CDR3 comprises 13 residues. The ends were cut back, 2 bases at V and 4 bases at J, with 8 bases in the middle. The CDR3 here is CASSLSGTETQYF. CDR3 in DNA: TGTGCCAGCAGCTTATCAGGGACAGAGACCCAGTACTTC.

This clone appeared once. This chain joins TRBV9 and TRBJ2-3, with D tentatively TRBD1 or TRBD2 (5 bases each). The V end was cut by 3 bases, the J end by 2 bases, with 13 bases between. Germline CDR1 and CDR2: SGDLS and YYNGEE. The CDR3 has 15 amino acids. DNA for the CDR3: TGTGCCAGCAGCGATAAGGGACGGCCCACAGATACGCAGTATTTT. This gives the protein CASSDKGRPTDTQYF.

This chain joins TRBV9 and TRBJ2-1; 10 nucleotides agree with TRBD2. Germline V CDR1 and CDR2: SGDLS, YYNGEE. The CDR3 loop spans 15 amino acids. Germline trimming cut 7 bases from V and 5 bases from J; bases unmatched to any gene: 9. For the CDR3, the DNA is TGTGCCAGCGGCTCCGGGACTAGCGTAAACAATGAGCAGTTCTTC. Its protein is CASGSGTSVNNEQFF.

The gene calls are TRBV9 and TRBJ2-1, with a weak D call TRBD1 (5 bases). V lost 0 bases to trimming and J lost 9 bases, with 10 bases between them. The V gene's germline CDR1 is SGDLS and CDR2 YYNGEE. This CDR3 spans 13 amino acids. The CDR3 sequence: CASSVGQTFEQFF. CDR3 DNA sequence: TGTGCCAGCAGCGTAGGACAGACGTTTGAGCAGTTCTTC.

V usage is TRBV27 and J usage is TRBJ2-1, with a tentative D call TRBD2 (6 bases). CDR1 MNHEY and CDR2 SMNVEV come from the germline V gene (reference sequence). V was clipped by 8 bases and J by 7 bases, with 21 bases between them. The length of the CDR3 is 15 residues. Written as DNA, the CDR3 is TGTGCCAGCTCTTACGTCGGGGGAGAGGGGAATGAGCAGTTCTTC. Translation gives CASSYVGGEGNEQFF.

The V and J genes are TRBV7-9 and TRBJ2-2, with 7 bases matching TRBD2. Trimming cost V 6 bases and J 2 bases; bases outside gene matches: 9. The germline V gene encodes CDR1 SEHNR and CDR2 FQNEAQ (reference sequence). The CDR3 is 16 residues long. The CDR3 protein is CASSPTGGENTGELFF. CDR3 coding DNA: TGTGCCAGCAGTCCGACTGGGGGGGAAAACACCGGGGAGCTGTTTTTT. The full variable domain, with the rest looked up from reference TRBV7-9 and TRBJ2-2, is DTGVSQNPRHKITKRGQNVTFRCDPISEHNRLYWYRQTLGQGPEFLTYFQNEAQLEKSRLLSDRFSAERPKGSFSTLEIQRTEQGDSAMYLCASSPTGGENTGELFFGEGSRLTVL.

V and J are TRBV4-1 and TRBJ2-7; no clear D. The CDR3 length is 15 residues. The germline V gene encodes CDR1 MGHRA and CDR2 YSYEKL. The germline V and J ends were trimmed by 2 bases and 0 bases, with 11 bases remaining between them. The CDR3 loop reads CASSQRHFYSYEQYF. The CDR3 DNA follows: TGCGCCAGCAGCCAAAGGCATTTCTACTCCTACGAGCAGTACTTC.

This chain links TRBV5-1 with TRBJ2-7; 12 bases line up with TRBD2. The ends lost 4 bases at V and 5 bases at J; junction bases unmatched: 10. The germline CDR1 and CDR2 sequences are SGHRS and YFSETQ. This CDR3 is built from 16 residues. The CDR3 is CASSHGLAGGHDEQYF. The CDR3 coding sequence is TGCGCCAGCAGCCACGGCCTAGCGGGGGGGCACGACGAGCAGTACTTC.

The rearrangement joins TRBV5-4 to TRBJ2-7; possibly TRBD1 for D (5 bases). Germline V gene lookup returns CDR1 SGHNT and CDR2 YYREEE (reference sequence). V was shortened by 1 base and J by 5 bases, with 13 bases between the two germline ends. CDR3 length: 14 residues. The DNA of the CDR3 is TGTGCCAGCAGCTTGAACAACAGGTTCGACGAGCAGTACTTC. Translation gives CASSLNNRFDEQYF. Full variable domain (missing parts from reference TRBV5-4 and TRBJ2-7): ETGVTQSPTHLIKTRGQQVTLRCSSQSGHNTVSWYQQALGQGPQFIFQYYREEENGRGNFPPRFSGLQFPNYSSELNVNALELDDSALYLCASSLNNRFDEQYFGPGTRLTVT.

This CDR3 is CASSILTSTGEQYF. The CDR3 DNA is TGTGCCAGTAGTATACTAACTAGCACGGGCGAGCAGTACTTC. The chain joins TRBV19 to TRBJ2-7; D is perhaps TRBD2 (6 bases). The CDR3 runs 14 residues. Germline assignment: CDR1 LNHDA and CDR2 SQIVND (reference sequence). The V end was cut by 2 bases, the J end by 6 bases, with 14 bases between.

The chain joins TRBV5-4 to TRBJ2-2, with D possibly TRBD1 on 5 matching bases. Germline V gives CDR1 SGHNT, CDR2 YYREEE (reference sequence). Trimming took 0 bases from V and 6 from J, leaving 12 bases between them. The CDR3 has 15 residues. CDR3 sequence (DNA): TGTGCCAGCAGCTTGGAGGGGTTATTATCCGGGGAGCTGTTTTTT. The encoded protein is CASSLEGLLSGELFF. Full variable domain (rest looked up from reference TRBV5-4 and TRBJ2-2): ETGVTQSPTHLIKTRGQQVTLRCSSQSGHNTVSWYQQALGQGPQFIFQYYREEENGRGNFPPRFSGLQFPNYSSELNVNALELDDSALYLCASSLEGLLSGELFFGEGSRLTVL.

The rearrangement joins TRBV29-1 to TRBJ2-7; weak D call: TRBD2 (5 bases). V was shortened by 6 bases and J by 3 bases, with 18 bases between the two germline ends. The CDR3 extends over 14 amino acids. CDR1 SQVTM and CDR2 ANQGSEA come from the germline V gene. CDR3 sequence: CSVLDGGWSYEQYF. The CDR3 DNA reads TGCAGCGTCTTAGACGGCGGGTGGAGCTACGAGCAGTACTTC.

For the CDR3, the DNA is TGTGCCAGCAGCGAGACTAGCGGGAACGTTGGTGAGCAGTTCTTC. Amino acid sequence: CASSETSGNVGEQFF. The chain uses TRBV6-5 and TRBJ2-1, with TRBD2 matching 11 bases. CDR1 is MNHEY and CDR2 is SVGAGI in the germline V gene. CDR3 length equals 15 residues. V shed 6 bases, J shed 9 bases, and the junction held 10 bases outside the gene matches.

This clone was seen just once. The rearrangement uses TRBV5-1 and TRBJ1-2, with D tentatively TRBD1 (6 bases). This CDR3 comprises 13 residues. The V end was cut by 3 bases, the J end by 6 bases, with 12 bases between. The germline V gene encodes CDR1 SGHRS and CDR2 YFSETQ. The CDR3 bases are TGCGCCAGCAGCTCACAGGGTGCTGATGGCTACACCTTC. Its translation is CASSSQGADGYTF.

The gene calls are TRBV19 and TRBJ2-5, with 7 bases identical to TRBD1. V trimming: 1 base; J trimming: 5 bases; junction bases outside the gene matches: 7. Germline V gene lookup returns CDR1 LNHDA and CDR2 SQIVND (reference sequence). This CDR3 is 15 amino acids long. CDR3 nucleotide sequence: TGTGCCAGTAGTATAGGAACGACAGGGACGGAGACCCAGTACTTC. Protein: CASSIGTTGTETQYF.

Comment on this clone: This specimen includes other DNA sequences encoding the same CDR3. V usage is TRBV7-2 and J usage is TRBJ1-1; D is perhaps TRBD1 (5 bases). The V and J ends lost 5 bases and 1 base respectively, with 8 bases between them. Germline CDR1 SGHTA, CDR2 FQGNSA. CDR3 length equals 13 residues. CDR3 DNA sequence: TGTGCCAGCAGCCCCACAGGGAACACTGAAGCTTTCTTT. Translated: CASSPTGNTEAFF.